The T cell receptor beta chain under discussion was sequenced for a study of blood T cells in healthy people across ages. The wider study: About one barcoded beta molecule per two T cells came from capture by template switching.

Using a J-beta primer mix together with a sample-barcoded 5' primer, a second PCR was run for roughly 6 to 12 cycles. One entry per CDR3 protein, called by TCRdb with MiXCR from the 5' RACE reads. The sample lists 1.2 million to 1.5 million distinct CDR3 sequences; 42% were seen once. Study-level results: Researchers report that TCR beta diversity correlated strongly with naive T cell percentage. When set beside aged donors, long-lived donors presented more naive CD4+ cells and higher diversity. In older individuals, TCR beta diversity per million T cells was lower, falling roughly linearly with age.

CDR3 length: 12 residues. Trimming cost V 5 bases and J 7 bases, with 12 bases left between them. Germline V CDR1 and CDR2: SEHNR, FQNEAQ (reference sequence). A word on this clonotype: Its specificity is unknown.

This chain joins TRBV7-9 and TRBJ2-7; D is uncertain. The TCR comes from a woman aged 18-29 years in good health. Material: blood. CDR3 amino acids: CASSISNNEQYF. For the CDR3, the DNA is TGTGCCAGCAGCATTTCTAACAATGAGCAGTACTTC.